The clone carrying this TCR beta chain came up a few times. As yet, its antigen is unknown. With 5 bases removed from V and 5 bases from J, the gap between germline ends came to 24 bases. Germline CDR1 is SGHTA and CDR2 is FQGTGA. The CDR3 is 17 residues long. cDNA libraries for TCR alpha and TCR beta, carrying sample barcodes and UMIs, came from 5'RACE with constant-segment primers. TCRdb used MiXCR to reprocess the 5' RACE reads, holding one entry per CDR3 protein. The sample carries fewer than 200,000 distinct CDR3 sequences, 10% to 15% recorded once. The data belong to a study of T-cell memory formation after mild COVID-19. Study background: The study found TCR clusters largely donor specific.

General study results and limits: Mainly in CM and EM were contracting CD4+ clones; CD8+ were in EMRA.

This receptor was obtained from a man younger than 30 who had mild COVID-19 (a few samples of this study predate the infection). Cell type and time point are not known. Specimen: PBMCs or a T cell subset sorted from them (not recorded which). The rearrangement joins TRBV7-3 to TRBJ1-2; perhaps TRBD1 as D (5 bases). CDR3 nucleotides: TGTGCCAGCAGCCCCTCCCCGTACCAGGGAATACTGTATGGCTACACCTTC. It is translated as CASSPSPYQGILYGYTF.